This T cell receptor beta chain was observed in a study of T cell responses to AZD1222 COVID-19 vaccine. Turning to the study itself: It was second doses at about 4 or about 12 weeks that were pooled.

General observations from the study: Breadth and depth of Spike-specific TCRs rose after two AZD1222 doses. Donor demographics were predominantly white British with a female majority; clonal diversity may be underestimated. Only a handful of individuals given AZD1222 were seropositive at baseline.

Germline CDR1 reads SGHRS; CDR2 reads YFSETQ. The CDR3 is made up of 16 amino acids. The V and J ends lost 3 bases and 4 bases respectively, with 18 bases between them. In the case of this clone: Its antigen is currently unknown.

TCRdb's table, derived via immunoSEQ multiplex PCR, lists solely in-frame clones and lacks some. Among tens of thousands of clones, 85% to 90% were seen once, and the ten largest hold 9.5% to 13%. The sequence was collected from an adult in good health. The chain couples TRBV5-1 to TRBJ2-3; D gene uncertain. The sequencing used peripheral blood, collected on day 0 of AZD1222 vaccination. The DNA of the CDR3 is TGCGCCAGCAGCTCCACGGGCCCCATGATCTCAGATACGCAGTATTTT. Translated: CASSSTGPMISDTQYF.